The subject of this entry is one T cell receptor (beta chain). Its antigen remains unidentified. TCRdb ran MiXCR on the 5' RACE reads and lists one entry per CDR3 protein. Of around 500,000 distinct CDR3 sequences detected, around a sixth appear once; the ten largest clones hold approximately 13%. These data belong to a study of T-cell memory formation after mild COVID-19. Across the whole study: For the most part, TCR clusters were specific to one donor.

General study points: Day 15 to 85 contracting clones showed balanced CD4/CD8; later expanders leaned CD4+.

The receptor was derived from an adult woman who had mild COVID-19 (a few samples of this study predate the infection). Cell type and time point are not known. The sequenced material came from PBMCs or a T cell subset sorted from them (not recorded which).

CDR3 nucleotide sequence: TGTGCCAGCAAGTACCGGAGCCTTGAGCAGTTCTTC. Translation: CASKYRSLEQFF. The V and J genes are TRBV7-9 and TRBJ2-1; D not certain. This CDR3 region has 12 residues. Per germline, CDR1 SEHNR and CDR2 FQNEAQ (reference sequence). The V and J ends lost 7 bases and 9 bases respectively, with 13 bases between them.